These 32 T cell receptor beta chains came from one sample sequenced in a study of CD4 T cells in relation to SARS-CoV-2 and coronaviruses. Their cognate antigens are unknown. The protocol was immunoSEQ multiplex PCR, while the TCRdb copy is restricted to in-frame clones and leaves out a portion. Of around 35,000 clones detected, approximately 81% appear once; the ten largest clones hold more than 3.5%. The sample comprised naive CD4+ T cells from PBMCs, cultured in vitro. Stated subset: naive CD4+ T cells isolated by negative enrichment. These receptors were collected from an adult with COVID-19.

V and J are TRBV12-5 and TRBJ2-4, with D perhaps given as TRBD1 or TRBD2 (5 bases each). This CDR3 region has 20 residues. Trimming pared 2 bases from V and 0 bases from J, leaving 23 bases between. The V gene's germline CDR1 is LGHNT and CDR2 FRNRAP. For the CDR3, the DNA is TGTGCTAGTGGTTTGCTTCCCCCCCCTCGACAGACTAAAGCCAAAAACATTCAGTACTTC. Translating gives CASGLLPPPRQTKAKNIQYF.

This chain links TRBV19 with TRBJ2-7, with 13 bases identical to TRBD2. Germline V gives CDR1 LNHDA, CDR2 SQIVND (reference sequence). V lost 7 bases and J lost 1; bases outside the gene matches: 7. The CDR3 has 16 residues. CDR3 sequence (DNA): TGTGCCAGTATGCCAGGGGGACTAGCGGGATCCTACGAGCAGTACTTC. Amino acid sequence: CASMPGGLAGSYEQYF.

The CDR3 coding sequence is TGTGCCAGCAGCCCGAGTAGCGGGATCTACGAGCAGTACTTC. This translates into CASSPSSGIYEQYF. V gene TRBV14 combines with J gene TRBJ2-7; 8 positions match TRBD2. V trimming: 4 bases; J trimming: 3 bases; junction bases outside the gene matches: 5. Germline V CDR1 and CDR2: SGHDN, FVKESK. The CDR3 runs to 14 residues. The entire variable domain, with the rest obtained from reference TRBV14 and TRBJ2-7, is as follows: EAGVTQFPSHSVIEKGQTVTLRCDPISGHDNLYWYRRVMGKEIKFLLHFVKESKQDESGMPNNRFLAERTGGTYSTLKVQPAELEDSGVYFCASSPSSGIYEQYFGPGTRLTVT.

This rearrangement joins TRBV2 to TRBJ1-1; D is uncertain. With 7 bases removed from V and 0 bases from J, the gap between germline ends came to 15 bases. Germline loops: CDR1 SNHLY, CDR2 FYNNEI. This CDR3 is built from 15 residues. This chain's CDR3 is CASNGGRLMNTEAFF. The CDR3 DNA reads as TGTGCCAGCAATGGCGGCCGCCTCATGAACACTGAAGCTTTCTTT.

V gene TRBV5-8 combines with J gene TRBJ1-2; possible D gene TRBD1, 5 bases. In germline, CDR1 is SGHTS, CDR2 YDEGEE. The CDR3 loop spans 18 amino acids. Between the trimmed V and J ends, which lost 2 bases and 5 bases, there was a span of 25 bases. Here the CDR3 reads CASSFRDRRLDGFYGYTF. The CDR3 DNA follows: TGTGCCAGCAGCTTCCGGGACCGCCGCCTTGATGGGTTTTATGGCTACACCTTC.

V usage is TRBV6-4 and J usage is TRBJ1-5, with 7 bases aligning to TRBD1. Germline V gene lookup returns CDR1 MRHNA and CDR2 SNTAGT. The CDR3 is 13 residues long. Trimming took 5 bases from V and 6 from J; bases not matched to a gene: 4. CDR3: CASSPTGLQPQHF. DNA for the CDR3: TGTGCCAGCAGTCCGACAGGGCTTCAGCCCCAGCATTTT.

The chain uses TRBV28 and TRBJ2-2; D is unclear. The CDR3 totals 12 residues. Germline assignment: CDR1 MDHEN and CDR2 SYDVKM. V was cut by 3 bases and J by 8 bases, with 7 bases left in between. The CDR3 here is CASSFRSGELFF. The CDR3 nucleotides are TGTGCCAGCAGTTTTCGTTCTGGGGAGCTGTTTTTT.

The chain recombines TRBV9 with TRBJ2-7; no firm D call. V lost 3 bases to trimming and J lost 0 bases, with 4 bases between them. CDR1 SGDLS and CDR2 YYNGEE come from the germline V gene. The CDR3 totals 12 residues. CDR3: CASSGSSYEQYF. CDR3 coding DNA: TGTGCCAGCAGCGGAAGCTCCTACGAGCAGTACTTC.

The chain combines TRBV14 with TRBJ1-1; D is unclear. This CDR3 is 12 amino acids long. Germline V gives CDR1 SGHDN, CDR2 FVKESK. V lost 4 bases to trimming and J lost 5 bases, with 8 bases between them. This chain's CDR3 is CASSRRGTEAFF. In nucleotides, the CDR3 is TGTGCCAGCAGCCGAAGAGGGACTGAAGCTTTCTTT.

V is TRBV19 and J is TRBJ1-5; maybe TRBD1 (6 bases). The CDR3 covers 15 residues. Germline lookup yields CDR1 LNHDA and CDR2 SQIVND (reference sequence). Deletions cut 6 bases from V and 0 bases from J, with 12 bases between. This CDR3 is CASRPDSNSNQPQHF. CDR3 coding DNA: TGTGCCAGTAGACCGGACAGTAATAGCAATCAGCCCCAGCATTTT.

The chain couples TRBV29-1 to TRBJ2-3; 8 nucleotides match TRBD1. The CDR3 extends over 13 amino acids. CDR1 is SQVTM and CDR2 is ANQGSEA in the germline V gene. The junction had 5 bases not matched to a gene; V was cut back by 5 bases and J by 4 bases. The CDR3 region is CSVKDRDADTQYF. In DNA, the CDR3 is TGCAGCGTTAAGGACAGGGATGCAGATACGCAGTATTTT.

The chain links TRBV6-5 to TRBJ1-1, with a weak D call TRBD1 (6 bases). With 8 bases removed from V and 1 base from J, the gap between germline ends came to 8 bases. The CDR3 consists of 12 residues. CDR1 is MNHEY and CDR2 is SVGAGI in the germline V gene. Written as DNA, the CDR3 is TGTGCCAGCGGCAGGGGGAACACTGAAGCTTTCTTT. Amino acids: CASGRGNTEAFF.

V gene TRBV27 combines with J gene TRBJ2-7; D is unclear. V lost 0 bases and J lost 6, with 12 bases in between. From germline, CDR1 is MNHEY and CDR2 SMNVEV (reference sequence). The CDR3 extends over 14 amino acids. The CDR3 loop is CASSLSRPSLEQYF. The CDR3 nucleotides read TGTGCCAGCAGTTTATCGAGGCCCAGCCTCGAGCAGTACTTC.

This chain connects TRBV28 to TRBJ2-3; 8 bases match TRBD2. Germline-derived CDR1 and CDR2 are MDHEN and SYDVKM. There are 14 residues in the CDR3. The V segment lost 8 bases and the J segment 4 bases; nucleotides outside the gene matches: 8. CDR3 coding DNA: TGTGCCAGCGGGAAGCGGGAGTCCCCAGATACGCAGTATTTT. It translates to CASGKRESPDTQYF.

The V gene is TRBV7-3, the J gene TRBJ2-2, with TRBD1 identical over 7 bases. CDR1 and CDR2 (germline): SGHTA, FQGTGA. CDR3 length: 16 residues. The trim removed 2 bases at V and 1 base at J, leaving 4 bases unmatched. In DNA form, the CDR3 reads TGTGCCAGCAGCTTATACTCAGGGGGGAACACCGGGGAGCTGTTTTTT. It yields the protein CASSLYSGGNTGELFF.

The chain uses TRBV7-8 and TRBJ2-2; 9 positions agree with TRBD1. The CDR3 length is 16 residues. Germline V gives CDR1 SGHVS, CDR2 FQNEAQ. V trimming: 6 bases; J trimming: 3 bases; junction bases outside the gene matches: 8. The CDR3 region has the DNA TGTGCCAGCAGGTCTCCGGGACAGGGATACACCGGGGAGCTGTTTTTT. The encoded protein is CASRSPGQGYTGELFF.

The V call is TRBV5-1, the J call TRBJ1-6; tentatively, D is TRBD1 (5 bases). The germline V and J ends were trimmed by 1 base and 7 bases, with 9 bases remaining between them. The V gene's germline CDR1 is SGHRS and CDR2 YFSETQ. The CDR3 consists of 14 residues. Here the CDR3 reads CASSLRGDNSPLHF. The CDR3 coding sequence is TGCGCCAGCAGCTTGAGGGGTGACAATTCACCCCTCCACTTT.

CDR3 protein: CASSYGSSYNEQFF. The CDR3, as DNA: TGTGCCAGCAGTTACGGAAGCAGCTACAATGAGCAGTTCTTC. The chain recombines TRBV6-2 or TRBV6-3 with TRBJ2-1; no definite D call. Germline assignment: CDR1 MNHEY and CDR2 SVGEGT. The CDR3 runs to 14 residues. Trimming left V 2 bases short and J 3 bases short, with 8 bases between.

This clone was seen once. The V call is TRBV18, the J call TRBJ1-1, with TRBD1 matching over 7 bases. The CDR3 consists of 15 residues. The germline V gene encodes CDR1 KGHSH and CDR2 LQKENI. The V and J ends lost 2 bases and 2 bases, in that order; junction bases with no gene match: 5. CDR3 amino acids: CASSPGQVGNTEAFF. CDR3 coding DNA: TGTGCCAGCTCACCAGGACAGGTAGGAAACACTGAAGCTTTCTTT.

The gene calls are TRBV6-2 or TRBV6-3 and TRBJ2-1, with 9 bases fitting TRBD2. The CDR3 extends over 14 amino acids. The V segment lost 5 bases and the J segment 8 bases; nucleotides outside the gene matches: 7. Per the germline V gene, CDR1 is MNHEY and CDR2 is SVGEGT. CDR3 sequence: CASSVSGSAHEQFF. Here the CDR3 DNA reads TGTGCCAGCAGTGTTAGCGGGAGCGCCCATGAGCAGTTCTTC.

This clone was detected only a few times. V is TRBV5-4 and J is TRBJ2-1; 10 nucleotides match TRBD2. The trim removed 3 bases at V and 0 bases at J, leaving 3 bases unmatched. The CDR3 covers 16 residues. CDR1 and CDR2 from the germline V gene are SGHNT and YYREEE (reference sequence). The DNA of the CDR3 is TGTGCCAGCAGCTCACTAGCGGGGAGCTCCTACAATGAGCAGTTCTTC. Amino acids: CASSSLAGSSYNEQFF.

The chain joins TRBV28 to TRBJ1-5, with TRBD1 identical over 7 bases. This CDR3 is built from 18 residues. Per germline, CDR1 MDHEN and CDR2 SYDVKM. V shed 2 bases and J 0 bases; nucleotides not matched to a gene: 10. Written as DNA, the CDR3 is TGTGCCAGCAGTTTACTACAGGGGAGTCGGTATAGCAATCAGCCCCAGCATTTT. Translating it yields CASSLLQGSRYSNQPQHF.

The chain is built from TRBV7-2 and TRBJ1-3; TRBD1 might be the D (6 bases). The CDR3 spans 15 residues. Trimming removed 5 bases at V and 2 bases at J, with 13 bases between. Per germline, CDR1 SGHTA and CDR2 FQGNSA. The CDR3 protein is CASSRQVSAGNTIYF. DNA of the CDR3: TGTGCCAGCAGCAGACAGGTATCGGCTGGAAACACCATATATTTT. The whole variable domain, filled in from reference TRBV7-2 and TRBJ1-3, reads GAGVSQSPSNKVTEKGKDVELRCDPISGHTALYWYRQSLGQGLEFLIYFQGNSAPDKSGLPSDRFSAERTGGSVSTLTIQRTQQEDSAVYLCASSRQVSAGNTIYFGEGSWLTVV.

This rearrangement joins TRBV4-1 to TRBJ2-3; maybe TRBD2 (5 bases). Trimming removed 1 base from V and 7 bases from J, with 21 bases in between. The length of the CDR3 is 17 residues. Germline V CDR1 and CDR2: MGHRA, YSYEKL. CDR3 sequence reads: CASSQGRTRGRMNTQYF. The CDR3 coding sequence is TGCGCCAGCAGCCAAGGCCGAACTAGAGGACGCATGAATACGCAGTATTTT.

V gene TRBV29-1 combines with J gene TRBJ2-5; either TRBD1 or TRBD2 may fit D (6 bases each). V shed 2 bases and J shed 2 bases, with 15 bases lying between them. The germline V gene has CDR1 SQVTM and CDR2 ANQGSEA. The CDR3 runs to 15 residues. The CDR3 region is CSVEYLEGGQETQYF. Here the CDR3 DNA reads TGCAGCGTTGAATATTTGGAGGGGGGACAAGAGACCCAGTACTTC.

This clone was picked up one time. The DNA of the CDR3 is TGTGCCAGCAGCCCGGAGTCGAATCAGCCCCAGCATTTT. Translating gives CASSPESNQPQHF. The chain couples TRBV3-1 (or the pseudogene TRBV3-2) to TRBJ1-5; D is unclear. The CDR3 runs to 13 residues. V lost 4 bases and J 4 bases, leaving 8 bases between the germline ends. The germline V gene encodes CDR1 LGHDT and CDR2 YNNKEL (reference sequence).

The gene calls are TRBV28 and TRBJ2-1, with a weak D call TRBD2 (6 bases). V lost 6 bases and J lost 2, with 11 bases in between. In germline, CDR1 is MDHEN, CDR2 SYDVKM. The CDR3 totals 14 residues. The CDR3 sequence: CASSGGIAYNEQFF. The CDR3 DNA reads TGTGCCAGCAGCGGCGGGATTGCCTACAATGAGCAGTTCTTC.

The chain recombines TRBV5-1 with TRBJ2-3; D gene unclear. There are 14 residues in the CDR3. V was clipped by 0 bases and J by 4 bases, with 9 bases between them. Germline V gene sequence: CDR1 SGHRS, CDR2 YFSETQ. CDR3 nucleotides: TGCGCCAGCAGCTTGGGGCGTTCGGCAGATACGCAGTATTTT. Protein sequence: CASSLGRSADTQYF.

This clone was detected only once. The V gene is TRBV11-1, the J gene TRBJ2-1; 12 nucleotides line up with TRBD1. The CDR3 consists of 16 residues. CDR1 SGHAT and CDR2 FQDESV come from the germline V gene (reference sequence). Losses at the gene ends were 6 bases for V and 4 bases for J; bases not matched to a gene: 7. CDR3 coding DNA: TGTGCCAGCAGGACCGGGACAGGGGGCAGATACAATGAGCAGTTCTTC. Translated: CASRTGTGGRYNEQFF.

The rearrangement links TRBV19 to TRBJ1-5, with unresolved D. The V end was cut by 4 bases, the J end by 0 bases, with 10 bases between. This CDR3 has 15 residues. The germline CDR1 and CDR2 sequences are LNHDA and SQIVND (reference sequence). The DNA for the CDR3 is TGTGCCAGTAGTAACCGGCGGACTAGCAATCAGCCCCAGCATTTT. It is translated as CASSNRRTSNQPQHF.

V gene TRBV6-6 combines with J gene TRBJ1-5; perhaps TRBD1 as D (6 bases). With 6 bases removed from V and 0 bases from J, the gap between germline ends came to 12 bases. The CDR3 runs to 15 residues. Germline CDR1 and CDR2: MNHNY and SVGAGI (reference sequence). CDR3 nucleotide sequence: TGTGCCAGCAGAAACAGGGATTATAGCAATCAGCCCCAGCATTTT. Amino acid sequence: CASRNRDYSNQPQHF.

J is TRBJ2-2 and V is TRBV6-4; maybe TRBD2 (5 bases). V dropped 5 bases and J dropped 3 bases, with 13 bases sitting between them. This CDR3 has 15 amino acids. Looked up from germline, CDR1 is MRHNA and CDR2 is SNTAGT. The CDR3 here is CASSTSGAYTGELFF. The CDR3 region has the DNA TGTGCCAGCAGTACCAGCGGCGCCTACACCGGGGAGCTGTTTTTT.